This T cell receptor beta chain was recorded in a study of regulatory T cells in long-lasting Graves disease. Documented time point: newly diagnosed GD, antithyroid drugs for less than 3 months. There was RNA extracted from PBMCs, and the TCR library was made from it. Investigators prepared the TCR beta libraries by applying iRepertoire HTBI primers and Arm-PCR of CDR3 regions. TCRdb fed the multiplex PCR reads into MiXCR, producing one record per CDR3 protein. The table lists a few hundred thousand distinct CDR3 sequences, roughly 15% of them singletons, with 20% to 25% in the top ten. The CDR3 spans 11 residues. The germline CDR1 and CDR2 sequences are ENHRY and SYGVKD. Trimming at V came to 7 bases and at J to 4 bases, leaving 0 bases not matched to a gene. These records were also assigned to another study, of T cells in Graves' hyperthyroidism and ophthalmopathy.

The receptor was isolated from a woman in her late teens or twenties with Graves disease. The sample here was peripheral blood mononuclear cells (PBMCs), taken at new diagnosis, from a patient treated with antithyroid drugs. The V and J genes are TRBV10-3 and TRBJ1-1, with TRBD1 matching 7 bases. Here the CDR3 reads CAITGGTEAFF. The CDR3, as DNA: TGTGCCATCACAGGGGGCACTGAAGCTTTCTTT.